The 6 T cell receptor beta chains below were found in one sample sequenced in a study of T cell responses to AZD1222 COVID-19 vaccine. Some clones are missing from TCRdb's copy, which holds only in-frame ones; the method was immunoSEQ multiplex PCR. The sample consists of tens of thousands of clones, about 85% of them appearing once. Here the sequenced sample was peripheral blood, taken on day 0 of AZD1222 vaccination. These receptors originate from an adult in good health.

The gene calls are TRBV30 and TRBJ1-6; 9 nucleotides match TRBD1. The V gene end was trimmed by 0 bases and the J gene end by 12 bases; junction bases not matched to a gene: 6. The CDR3 runs to 14 residues. Germline V gives CDR1 GTSNPN, CDR2 SVGIG (reference sequence). The CDR3, as DNA: TGTGCCTGGAGTGTGACAGGGGGAGTGTTACCCCTCCACTTT. It translates to CAWSVTGGVLPLHF.

This chain uses TRBV5-6 with TRBJ2-1; D gene ambiguous. This CDR3 is 15 amino acids long. Deletions cut 2 bases from V and 0 bases from J, with 9 bases between. Germline CDR1 is SGHDT and CDR2 is YYEEEE. CDR3 region: CASSFGPSSYNEQFF. The CDR3 DNA is TGTGCCAGCAGCTTTGGGCCGAGCTCCTACAATGAGCAGTTCTTC. The whole variable domain, remainder taken from reference TRBV5-6 and TRBJ2-1, is DAGVTQSPTHLIKTRGQQVTLRCSPKSGHDTVSWYQQALGQGPQFIFQYYEEEERQRGNFPDRFSGHQFPNYSSELNVNALLLGDSALYLCASSFGPSSYNEQFFGPGTRLTVL.

The chain joins TRBV27 to TRBJ2-2; D remains ambiguous. The CDR3 has 15 amino acids. Germline values: CDR1 MNHEY, CDR2 SMNVEV (reference sequence). With 0 bases removed from V and 0 bases from J, the gap between germline ends came to 5 bases. The CDR3 reads CASSLSDPNTGELFF. The CDR3, as DNA: TGTGCCAGCAGTTTATCAGATCCGAACACCGGGGAGCTGTTTTTT.

This chain joins TRBV6-8 and TRBJ1-1; maybe TRBD1 (6 bases). Germline CDR1 reads MNHGY; CDR2 reads SAAAGT. This CDR3 has 15 residues. V lost 0 bases to trimming and J lost 4 bases, with 12 bases between them. The CDR3 DNA sequence: TGTGCCAGCAGTTACTCGGGCGGGGGGGCCACTGAAGCTTTCTTT. It encodes CASSYSGGGATEAFF.

The V call is TRBV7-9, the J call TRBJ2-7; D uncertain. The CDR3 runs 11 residues. Germline V gene sequence: CDR1 SEHNR, CDR2 FQNEAQ (reference sequence). The V gene lost 4 bases and the J gene lost 5 bases, with 6 bases spanning the gap. As DNA, the CDR3 is TGTGCCAGCAGCTCGTCCCACGAGCAGTACTTC. This gives the protein CASSSSHEQYF.

The DNA of the CDR3 is TGCGCCAGCAGCTCGACAGGGGGAACTGAAGCTTTCTTT. Amino acids: CASSSTGGTEAFF. The chain combines TRBV5-1 with TRBJ1-1; 9 bases match TRBD1. Germline V gene lookup returns CDR1 SGHRS and CDR2 YFSETQ. The CDR3 has 13 residues. With V trimmed by 3 bases and J by 5 bases, 2 bases remained unmatched.